These T cell receptor beta chains were read from a single sample in a study of cytomegalovirus exposure and HLA in healthy donors. Using immunoSEQ multiplex PCR, the repertoire was profiled, and TCRdb retains in-frame clones only, with some absent. The sample shows tens of thousands of clones, just under 90% of them seen only once. Sequencing was done on a sample of PBMCs. The source is a boy between 10 and 17 years old in good health and CMV-seronegative. Both conserved end residues are part of each CDR3. Fields, in order: clone size, V gene, D gene, J gene, CDR3 DNA, CDR3 protein. The D gene is left open where the match is weak. Not every row has a clone size; where given, it reads once, few, many or a size class.

clone size: few; V gene: TRBV6-6; D gene: -; J gene: TRBJ1-2; CDR3 DNA: TGTGCCAGCAGTCAACCAGAAGTCCATGGCTACACCTTC; CDR3 protein: CASSQPEVHGYTF
clone size: once; V gene: TRBV27; D gene: TRBD1; J gene: TRBJ1-1; CDR3 DNA: TGTGCCAGCAGTTTGGACAGGCTGAACACTGAAGCTTTCTTT; CDR3 protein: CASSLDRLNTEAFF
clone size: -; V gene: TRBV6-1; D gene: TRBD2; J gene: TRBJ2-1; CDR3 DNA: TGTGCCAGCGGTAGCGGGGGGACCTACTACAATGAGCAGTTCTTC; CDR3 protein: CASGSGGTYYNEQFF
clone size: -; V gene: TRBV20-1; D gene: -; J gene: TRBJ1-2; CDR3 DNA: TGCAGTGCTAGCCCCTACGGCTACACCTTC; CDR3 protein: CSASPYGYTF
clone size: -; V gene: TRBV4-2; D gene: -; J gene: TRBJ2-3; CDR3 DNA: TGTGCCAGCAGCCGGGAGCGAGGGGGGGCCCCCGATACGCAGTATTTT; CDR3 protein: CASSRERGGAPDTQYF
clone size: -; V gene: TRBV28; D gene: -; J gene: TRBJ2-7; CDR3 DNA: TGTGCCAGCAGTTTACAGGGTGGTTACGAGCAGTACTTC; CDR3 protein: CASSLQGGYEQYF
clone size: -; V gene: TRBV4-1; D gene: -; J gene: TRBJ1-5; CDR3 DNA: TGCGCCAGCAGCCAAGATTCAGGGGAAGGTCAGCCCCAGCATTTT; CDR3 protein: CASSQDSGEGQPQHF
clone size: -; V gene: TRBV5-1; D gene: TRBD1; J gene: TRBJ2-7; CDR3 DNA: TGCGCCAGCAGCCCGCGAACAGGGGGAGTTTCCCACGAGCAGTACTTC; CDR3 protein: CASSPRTGGVSHEQYF
clone size: -; V gene: TRBV4-1; D gene: TRBD1; J gene: TRBJ1-2; CDR3 DNA: TGCGCCAGCAGCCAAAACAGGGGGAGCTATGGCTACACCTTC; CDR3 protein: CASSQNRGSYGYTF
clone size: -; V gene: TRBV2; D gene: TRBD2; J gene: TRBJ2-3; CDR3 DNA: TGTGCCAGCCTTAGACTAGCGGGGTTCACAGATACGCAGTATTTT; CDR3 protein: CASLRLAGFTDTQYF
clone size: few; V gene: TRBV2; D gene: -; J gene: TRBJ2-1; CDR3 DNA: TGTGCCAGCAGTGATGCGGGGACGGTGCTTAATGAGCAGTTCTTC; CDR3 protein: CASSDAGTVLNEQFF
clone size: -; V gene: TRBV13; D gene: TRBD1; J gene: TRBJ1-5; CDR3 DNA: TGTGCCAGCAGCCCCTCTATTTTTACAGGGGGCAAGGGCAATCAGCCCCAGCATTTT; CDR3 protein: CASSPSIFTGGKGNQPQHF
clone size: -; V gene: TRBV4-2; D gene: TRBD2; J gene: TRBJ2-3; CDR3 DNA: TGTGCCAGCAGCCCCTCGGGCGCGGGGGGGACAGATACGCAGTATTTT; CDR3 protein: CASSPSGAGGTDTQYF
clone size: -; V gene: TRBV11-2; D gene: -; J gene: TRBJ1-5; CDR3 DNA: TGTGCCAGCAGCCCGACAGGACGAGGCAATCAGCCCCAGCATTTT; CDR3 protein: CASSPTGRGNQPQHF
clone size: -; V gene: TRBV7-9; D gene: -; J gene: TRBJ1-5; CDR3 DNA: TGTGCCAGCAGCTTAGATGGTGGCAGCAATCAGCCCCAGCATTTT; CDR3 protein: CASSLDGGSNQPQHF
clone size: -; V gene: TRBV10-3; D gene: TRBD2; J gene: TRBJ2-5; CDR3 DNA: TGTGCCATCAGTGACATGGGGACTAGCGGGGGAGAGACCCAGTACTTC; CDR3 protein: CAISDMGTSGGETQYF
clone size: -; V gene: TRBV7-9; D gene: TRBD1; J gene: TRBJ1-4; CDR3 DNA: TGTGCCAGCAGCTCTGACAGGGTTGAAAAACTGTTTTTT; CDR3 protein: CASSSDRVEKLFF
clone size: -; V gene: TRBV9; D gene: TRBD2; J gene: TRBJ2-7; CDR3 DNA: TGTGCCAGCAGCCCAGGGACTAGCGGGGAGAACGAGCAGTACTTC; CDR3 protein: CASSPGTSGENEQYF
clone size: -; V gene: TRBV9; D gene: -; J gene: TRBJ2-7; CDR3 DNA: TGTGCCAGCAGCGTAGGTGAGCGGCCCTCCTACGAGCAGTACTTC; CDR3 protein: CASSVGERPSYEQYF
clone size: once; V gene: TRBV25-1; D gene: -; J gene: TRBJ1-6; CDR3 DNA: TGTGCCAGCATCCGGGACCTGGCGGGGCCCCTCCACTTT; CDR3 protein: CASIRDLAGPLHF
clone size: -; V gene: TRBV7-8; D gene: -; J gene: TRBJ1-5; CDR3 DNA: TGTGCCAGCAGCCATACAGGGTACAATCAGCCCCAGCATTTT; CDR3 protein: CASSHTGYNQPQHF
clone size: once; V gene: TRBV11-2; D gene: TRBD1; J gene: TRBJ1-2; CDR3 DNA: TGTGCCAGCAGCTTAACAGGGGATGGCTACACCTTC; CDR3 protein: CASSLTGDGYTF
clone size: few; V gene: TRBV6-6; D gene: TRBD1; J gene: TRBJ2-7; CDR3 DNA: TGTGCCAGCAGTGGACAGGGGAGCAACGAGCAGTACTTC; CDR3 protein: CASSGQGSNEQYF
clone size: -; V gene: TRBV28; D gene: -; J gene: TRBJ1-2; CDR3 DNA: TGTGCCAGCAACCAGGGCAGCCTTTACTATGGCTACACCTTC; CDR3 protein: CASNQGSLYYGYTF
clone size: -; V gene: TRBV28; D gene: -; J gene: TRBJ2-7; CDR3 DNA: TGTGCCAGCAGTTTAAGAGAATACGAGCAGTACTTC; CDR3 protein: CASSLREYEQYF
clone size: -; V gene: TRBV27; D gene: TRBD1; J gene: TRBJ2-1; CDR3 DNA: TGTGCCAGCAGTCTCCTAAACCGGGACAGGGGAAAAACTCGGAATGAGCAGTTCTTC; CDR3 protein: CASSLLNRDRGKTRNEQFF
clone size: -; V gene: TRBV7-9; D gene: TRBD2; J gene: TRBJ2-3; CDR3 DNA: TGTGCCAGCAGCCCCCTGTACAGCGGGGGGCCAGCAGATACGCAGTATTTT; CDR3 protein: CASSPLYSGGPADTQYF
clone size: few; V gene: TRBV30; D gene: TRBD1; J gene: TRBJ2-5; CDR3 DNA: TGTGCCTGGAGTGCGGGCAGGGGGCAAAAGACCCAGTACTTC; CDR3 protein: CAWSAGRGQKTQYF
clone size: -; V gene: TRBV15; D gene: -; J gene: TRBJ2-2; CDR3 DNA: TGTGCCACCTCGCTTAGTATAATCGAGACCGGGGAGCTGTTTTTT; CDR3 protein: CATSLSIIETGELFF
clone size: -; V gene: TRBV13; D gene: -; J gene: TRBJ2-2; CDR3 DNA: TGTGCCAGCAGTCCAGGGTGGACCGGGGAGCTGTTTTTT; CDR3 protein: CASSPGWTGELFF
clone size: -; V gene: TRBV28; D gene: -; J gene: TRBJ2-7; CDR3 DNA: TGTGCCAGCAGTCGCGGATGGTCTGAAGGCGAGCAGTACTTC; CDR3 protein: CASSRGWSEGEQYF
clone size: -; V gene: TRBV6-5; D gene: -; J gene: TRBJ2-3; CDR3 DNA: TGTGCCAGCAGTTACGGGGGCGGTACGCAGTATTTT; CDR3 protein: CASSYGGGTQYF
clone size: -; V gene: TRBV19; D gene: -; J gene: TRBJ2-5; CDR3 DNA: TGTGCCAGTAGTACCGATAGAGCCGCGACAGCCCAAGAGACCCAGTACTTC; CDR3 protein: CASSTDRAATAQETQYF
clone size: -; V gene: TRBV13; D gene: -; J gene: TRBJ2-2; CDR3 DNA: TGTGCCAGCAGCTTAGGGTACGGGGAGCTGTTTTTT; CDR3 protein: CASSLGYGELFF
clone size: -; V gene: TRBV5-1; D gene: TRBD1; J gene: TRBJ2-5; CDR3 DNA: TGCGCCAGCAGCTACGGGACAGGGGGCTTTCTTGAGACCCAGTACTTC; CDR3 protein: CASSYGTGGFLETQYF
clone size: once; V gene: TRBV10-3; D gene: -; J gene: TRBJ2-7; CDR3 DNA: TGTGCCACCCAACCAGACCCCCCCAGACTAAGCTCCTACGAGCAGTACTTC; CDR3 protein: CATQPDPPRLSSYEQYF
clone size: -; V gene: TRBV19; D gene: TRBD1; J gene: TRBJ1-3; CDR3 DNA: TGTGCCAGTAGTCTCCCTCCGTTCGGACAGGGGGCTTCTGGAAACACCATATATTTT; CDR3 protein: CASSLPPFGQGASGNTIYF
clone size: -; V gene: TRBV6-6; D gene: TRBD2; J gene: TRBJ2-7; CDR3 DNA: TGTGCCAGCAGTTACCCGGGGGGCTACGAGCAGTACTTC; CDR3 protein: CASSYPGGYEQYF
clone size: -; V gene: TRBV23-1; D gene: -; J gene: TRBJ1-5; CDR3 DNA: TGCGCCAGCAGAGAGGGACACAGCAATCAGCCCCAGCATTTT; CDR3 protein: CASREGHSNQPQHF
clone size: -; V gene: TRBV6-6; D gene: -; J gene: TRBJ2-7; CDR3 DNA: TGTGCCAGCAGTTACATGACTAGTGTTACGGGCGAGCAGTACTTC; CDR3 protein: CASSYMTSVTGEQYF
clone size: -; V gene: TRBV5-8; D gene: TRBD1; J gene: TRBJ2-7; CDR3 DNA: TGTGCCAGCAGCTTGGAGCCGGGACAGGCCTACGAGCAGTACTTC; CDR3 protein: CASSLEPGQAYEQYF
clone size: -; V gene: TRBV2; D gene: -; J gene: TRBJ1-2; CDR3 DNA: TGTGCCAGCAGTGATCCTGGTGAGGCTAACTATGGCTACACCTTC; CDR3 protein: CASSDPGEANYGYTF
clone size: once; V gene: TRBV4-2; D gene: -; J gene: TRBJ2-7; CDR3 DNA: TGTGCCAGCAGCCAAGATGAGGACAGCTCCTACGAGCAGTACTTC; CDR3 protein: CASSQDEDSSYEQYF
clone size: -; V gene: TRBV5-4; D gene: TRBD1; J gene: TRBJ2-2; CDR3 DNA: TGTGCCAGCAGCTTTAGACAGGGAGAAGGTCGCACCGGGGAGCTGTTTTTT; CDR3 protein: CASSFRQGEGRTGELFF
clone size: -; V gene: TRBV7-9; D gene: -; J gene: TRBJ1-1; CDR3 DNA: TGTGCCAGCAGCTTAGCGCAGGGGCGGATGAACACTGAAGCTTTCTTT; CDR3 protein: CASSLAQGRMNTEAFF